These 2 T cell receptor beta chains were sequenced from one sample in a study of PD-L1 blockade in urothelial cancer. Repertoires were generated with immunoSEQ multiplex PCR, while TCRdb's copy carries only in-frame clones and drops some. There are tens of thousands of clones in the sample; 84% occur only once, and over 8.5% lies in the top ten. As to time point: pretreatment peripheral blood. The sample in question was PBMCs, obtained around atezolizumab (anti-PD-L1) treatment. These receptors were obtained from a woman between 65 and 79 years old with urothelial cancer.

The chain carries TRBV28 and TRBJ2-5; weak D call: TRBD2 (6 bases). Deletions cut 3 bases from V and 3 bases from J, with 17 bases between. This CDR3 region has 16 residues. Germline lookup yields CDR1 MDHEN and CDR2 SYDVKM. The CDR3 DNA reads as TGTGCCAGCAGTTTGTCGCGCGGGACGGTAGAAGAGACCCAGTACTTC. It codes for CASSLSRGTVEETQYF.

CDR3 region: CASSWTIRYEQYF. CDR3 DNA sequence: TGTGCCAGCAGTTGGACAATACGGTACGAGCAGTACTTC. J is TRBJ2-7 and V is TRBV27; D might be TRBD1 (5 bases). There are 13 residues in the CDR3. Germline lookup yields CDR1 MNHEY and CDR2 SMNVEV (reference sequence). V was shortened by 4 bases and J by 4 bases, with 11 bases between the two germline ends.